The 11 T cell receptor beta chains presented below share a single source sample, sequenced in a study of blood T cell repertoires in COVID-19. Here immunoSEQ multiplex PCR was the method, and the copy in TCRdb shows in-frame clones only, minus some. The table lists a few hundred thousand clones, approximately 81% of them singletons. Material for sequencing was peripheral blood. Every receptor here comes from a woman under 30 with acute or convalescent COVID-19.

V is TRBV6-5 and J is TRBJ2-7; tentatively, D is TRBD1 (5 bases). Germline V gives CDR1 MNHEY, CDR2 SVGAGI. Trimming removed 6 bases from V and 0 bases from J, with 9 bases in between. The CDR3 is 13 residues long. The CDR3: CASRPTASYEQYF. The CDR3 bases are TGTGCCAGCAGACCGACAGCCTCCTACGAGCAGTACTTC.

The chain employs TRBV10-3 and TRBJ2-7; D gene ambiguous. CDR1 and CDR2 (germline): ENHRY, SYGVKD. The CDR3 is made up of 13 amino acids. Trimming took off 2 bases at V and 10 bases at J, with 15 bases between the two ends. The CDR3 spells CAISERTAPKQYF. The CDR3 DNA is TGTGCCATCAGTGAGCGAACAGCCCCGAAACAGTACTTC.

This chain connects TRBV11-2 to TRBJ2-3; TRBD2 aligns across 13 bases. The CDR3 covers 18 residues. Germline-derived CDR1 and CDR2 are SGHAT and FQNNGV. V dropped 7 bases and J dropped 4; count of bases not matched to a gene: 14. CDR3 sequence reads: CASIKPGLAGRRADTQYF. DNA for the CDR3: TGTGCCAGCATAAAGCCGGGACTAGCGGGGCGAAGGGCAGATACGCAGTATTTT. The entire variable domain, with the rest obtained from reference TRBV11-2 and TRBJ2-3, is as follows: EAGVAQSPRYKIIEKRQSVAFWCNPISGHATLYWYQQILGQGPKLLIQFQNNGVVDDSQLPKDRFSAERLKGVDSTLKIQPAKLEDSAVYLCASIKPGLAGRRADTQYFGPGTRLTVL.

The chain combines TRBV14 with TRBJ1-2, with D hard to call. V was clipped by 3 bases and J by 4 bases, with 9 bases between them. Germline CDR1 and CDR2: SGHDN and FVKESK. This CDR3 region has 13 residues. The CDR3: CASSHGRAYGYTF. As DNA, the CDR3 is TGTGCCAGCAGCCACGGGAGGGCCTATGGCTACACCTTC. Supplemented by reference TRBV14 and TRBJ1-2, the full variable domain reads EAGVTQFPSHSVIEKGQTVTLRCDPISGHDNLYWYRRVMGKEIKFLLHFVKESKQDESGMPNNRFLAERTGGTYSTLKVQPAELEDSGVYFCASSHGRAYGYTFGSGTRLTVV.

This chain uses TRBV7-9 with TRBJ2-7, with D unclear. The CDR3 extends over 15 amino acids. V was trimmed by 1 base and J by 2 bases, leaving 12 bases between them. Germline V CDR1 and CDR2: SEHNR, FQNEAQ (reference sequence). This CDR3 reads CASSLVGATTYEQYF. The CDR3 bases are TGTGCCAGCAGCTTAGTAGGCGCAACTACCTACGAGCAGTACTTC.

The chain has TRBV7-2 and TRBJ1-5; D unclear. Germline CDR1 SGHTA, CDR2 FQGNSA. This CDR3 has 14 amino acids. Trimming stripped 1 base from V and 4 bases from J, with 8 bases between. The CDR3 here is CASSLGTGNQPQHF. DNA of the CDR3: TGTGCCAGCAGCTTAGGTACCGGGAATCAGCCCCAGCATTTT.

The chain couples TRBV29-1 to TRBJ1-2; 8 nucleotides align to TRBD1. CDR1 and CDR2 (germline): SQVTM, ANQGSEA. This CDR3 comprises 13 residues. Losses at the gene ends were 6 bases for V and 2 bases for J; bases not matched to a gene: 5. The CDR3 nucleotides are TGCAGCGTCTGGACAGGGCCGAACTATGGCTACACCTTC. It codes for CSVWTGPNYGYTF.

CDR3 nucleotides: TGTGCCTGGACAGAAGATTTAAGCTCCTATAATTCACCCCTCCACTTT. Translated: CAWTEDLSSYNSPLHF. The rearrangement joins TRBV30 to TRBJ1-6, with no clear D. Germline-derived CDR1 and CDR2 are GTSNPN and SVGIG (reference sequence). The CDR3 has 16 amino acids. Trimming removed 4 bases at V and 0 bases at J, with 13 bases between.

The CDR3 loop reads CASSSQVGNTGELFF. The CDR3 region has the DNA TGTGCCAGCAGCTCTCAGGTCGGGAACACCGGGGAGCTGTTTTTT. This sequence joins TRBV7-8 and TRBJ2-2; D is uncertain. The CDR3 loop spans 15 amino acids. V was trimmed by 4 bases and J by 1 base, leaving 10 bases between them. The germline V gene has CDR1 SGHVS and CDR2 FQNEAQ.

The rearrangement uses TRBV5-1 and TRBJ2-5; 9 positions agree with TRBD2. The trim removed 0 bases at V and 5 bases at J, leaving 8 bases unmatched. The CDR3 runs 16 residues. CDR1 SGHRS and CDR2 YFSETQ come from the germline V gene. For the CDR3, the DNA is TGCGCCAGCAGCTTGGCCGGAGCGGGAGGCCACGAGACCCAGTACTTC. This gives the protein CASSLAGAGGHETQYF.

The CDR3 DNA follows: TGTGCCAGCAGCGATAGCGGGAGGGCCTTAACAGATACGCAGTATTTT. Translated, it gives CASSDSGRALTDTQYF. V and J are TRBV9 and TRBJ2-3; 11 bases fit TRBD2. CDR3 length: 16 amino acids. The J segment lost 3 bases and the V segment lost 3 bases, leaving 6 bases of the junction unmatched. Germline values: CDR1 SGDLS, CDR2 YYNGEE.